This is a list of T cell receptor beta chains from one sample in a study of blood T cell repertoires in COVID-19. This table comes from immunoSEQ multiplex PCR, and its TCRdb copy is limited to in-frame clones, with some not included. The table shows 25,000 to 35,000 clones, with around 84% occurring only once. Sequencing used peripheral blood. These receptors all come from a human donor in a cohort sampled during active COVID-19. The donor label of this sample is uncertain. CDR3s include the opening cysteine and the closing phenylalanine or tryptophan. Each record gives: clone size, J gene, V gene, CDR3 protein. Clone size is given for some rows only: seen once, a few or many times, or a class if the clone is expanded.

>NA|TRBJ1-2|TRBV12-3/TRBV12-4
CASRQTEGYGYTF
>NA|TRBJ2-5|TRBV19
CASSNPRQGWETQYF
>NA|TRBJ1-4|TRBV2
CASSEGQGWEKLFF
>NA|TRBJ1-5|TRBV6-5
CASRGPSNQPQHF
>NA|TRBJ2-7|TRBV2
CASSPNRDEQYF
>NA|TRBJ2-7|TRBV18
CASSPLPPGGDYEQYF
>NA|TRBJ2-7|TRBV11-2
CASSTFDWRAVSYEQYF
>NA|TRBJ2-7|TRBV27
CASSSHISPGEQYF
>NA|TRBJ2-7|TRBV29-1
CSVEDRRGGRGLREQYF
>NA|TRBJ2-7|TRBV6-6
CASSYSYYEQYF
>NA|TRBJ2-2|TRBV25-1
CASRAQTNTGELFF
>NA|TRBJ2-5|TRBV19
CASSADRGETQYF
>NA|TRBJ2-1|TRBV5-1
CASSPDLATETFF
>NA|TRBJ2-5|TRBV28
CASSSGAKGETQYF
>NA|TRBJ1-2|TRBV6-5
CASSTGTKNYGYTF
>NA|TRBJ2-7|TRBV5-1
CASSPQGYEQYF
>NA|TRBJ1-1|TRBV27
CASMNLAKWNTEAFF
>NA|TRBJ1-4|TRBV2
CASRDRGEKLFF
>NA|TRBJ1-2|TRBV24-1
CATSQGDGYTF
>NA|TRBJ2-7|TRBV5-1
CASSSDWGDGSYEQYF
>NA|TRBJ1-2|TRBV2
CAFPKRFGVTF
>once|TRBJ2-3|TRBV6-5
CASSQADTQYF
>NA|TRBJ2-2|TRBV28
CASRSPGTGGTGELFF
>NA|TRBJ1-2|TRBV5-6
CASSPKRRDYGYTF
>NA|TRBJ2-7|TRBV28
CASSFSMGLAGSSYEQYF